These 19 T cell receptor beta chains were sequenced from one sample in a study of cytomegalovirus exposure and HLA in healthy donors. The study ran its PCR with 60 Vbeta and 13 Jbeta primers. Only in-frame clones appear in the TCRdb table, and some are missing; sequencing was by immunoSEQ multiplex PCR. This sample lists under 200,000 clones; its ten largest clones have almost 6.5%. Sample: PBMCs. The receptors shown here come from a man aged 25 to 45 in good health and CMV-seronegative.

The chain couples TRBV9 to TRBJ2-7; possibly TRBD2 for D (5 bases). CDR3 length equals 14 residues. Germline CDR1 and CDR2: SGDLS and YYNGEE. V shed 0 bases and J shed 3 bases, with 10 bases lying between them. The CDR3 loop reads CASSVDEGGYEQYF. CDR3 coding DNA: TGTGCCAGCAGCGTAGACGAGGGTGGCTACGAGCAGTACTTC.

The rearrangement links TRBV2 to TRBJ2-7; TRBD2 might be the D (5 bases). The CDR3 is 13 amino acids. Germline V gene sequence: CDR1 SNHLY, CDR2 FYNNEI. V lost 8 bases and J 4 bases, leaving 15 bases between the germline ends. CDR3 sequence: CASQTERRYEQYF. CDR3 bases: TGTGCCAGCCAGACGGAGCGGCGGTACGAGCAGTACTTC.

The rearrangement joins TRBV4-1 to TRBJ2-6; D may be TRBD2 (5 bases). Germline values: CDR1 MGHRA, CDR2 YSYEKL. V gave up 1 base and J gave up 2 bases, with 6 bases separating them. The CDR3 has 15 amino acids. The CDR3 DNA follows: TGCGCCAGCAGCCAAGCGCGGGCTGGGGCCAACGTCCTGACTTTC. Protein product: CASSQARAGANVLTF.

The chain recombines TRBV5-6 with TRBJ2-7, with TRBD2 as a possible D gene (5 bases). Germline V gene lookup returns CDR1 SGHDT and CDR2 YYEEEE. This CDR3 contains 14 residues. The ends were cut back, 0 bases at V and 8 bases at J, with 15 bases in the middle. The CDR3 DNA is TGTGCCAGCAGCTTGGGCGGCAGCGGAATCCAGCAGTACTTC. Translating it yields CASSLGGSGIQQYF.

The CDR3: CASARLAGGGSEQYF. DNA for the CDR3: TGCGCCAGCGCCCGACTAGCGGGGGGAGGTTCTGAGCAGTACTTC. This chain uses TRBV4-3 with TRBJ2-7; 13 nucleotides line up with TRBD2. The CDR3 totals 15 residues. With 8 bases clipped from V and 7 bases from J, the junction kept 11 bases outside the gene matches. Looked up from germline, CDR1 is LGHNA and CDR2 is YSLEER.

The chain employs TRBV7-9 and TRBJ2-7; TRBD2 matches 12 bases. Germline lookup yields CDR1 SEHNR and CDR2 FQNEAQ (reference sequence). V lost 4 bases, J lost 7 bases, and 8 bases stayed unmatched. The CDR3 is 15 amino acids. CDR3 protein: CASSYRLAGELEQYF. The DNA for the CDR3 is TGTGCCAGCAGCTACCGACTAGCGGGGGAGCTTGAGCAGTACTTC.

The chain has TRBV6-1 and TRBJ2-7, with 10 bases identical to TRBD2. CDR1 MNHNS and CDR2 SASEGT come from the germline V gene. V was clipped by 4 bases and J by 6 bases; unmatched bases: 6. The CDR3 sequence is 14 residues long. DNA for the CDR3: TGTGCCAGCAGTGTCCTAGCGGGAGCGGGCGAGCAGTACTTC. Protein: CASSVLAGAGEQYF.

The chain couples TRBV21-1 to TRBJ2-7; the table's D call, TRBD1, was not checked against the DNA. TRBV21-1 is a pseudogene segment. The CDR3 is made up of 16 amino acids. CDR3 residues: CASSKDAGGYSYEQYF. The CDR3 bases are TGTGCCAGCAGCAAAGATGCAGGGGGCTATTCCTACGAGCAGTACTTC.

The J gene is TRBJ2-5, the V gene TRBV2; a weak D match, TRBD1 (6 bases). CDR3 length: 13 amino acids. The V gene's germline CDR1 is SNHLY and CDR2 FYNNEI. The germline V and J ends were trimmed by 10 bases and 1 base, with 13 bases remaining between them. Written as DNA, the CDR3 is TGTGCCACGACCCCAGGGGTCCAAGAGACCCAGTACTTC. Amino acid sequence: CATTPGVQETQYF.

This chain uses TRBV5-4 with TRBJ2-5; 7 bases agree with TRBD2. The J segment lost 5 bases and the V segment lost 4 bases, leaving 5 bases of the junction unmatched. The CDR3 length is 13 residues. Germline V gene data show CDR1 as SGHNT and CDR2 as YYREEE (reference sequence). Here the CDR3 reads CASSLKGGETQYF. Here the CDR3 DNA reads TGTGCCAGCAGCCTAAAGGGAGGGGAGACCCAGTACTTC.

The rearrangement links TRBV5-4 to TRBJ1-4; D is undetermined. The germline CDR1 and CDR2 sequences are SGHNT and YYREEE (reference sequence). CDR3 length equals 16 residues. Deletions cut 4 bases from V and 4 bases from J, with 17 bases between. The CDR3 here is CASSRKLGTGNEKLFF. The CDR3 DNA is TGTGCCAGCAGCCGGAAACTTGGCACGGGTAATGAAAAACTGTTTTTT.

The rearrangement uses TRBV7-8 and TRBJ2-2, with D possibly being TRBD1 (6 bases). Germline V gene data show CDR1 as SGHVS and CDR2 as FQNEAQ. The CDR3 has 16 residues. Trimming pared 2 bases from V and 1 base from J, leaving 11 bases between. The CDR3 nucleotides are TGTGCCAGCAGCTTAATCGGGACAAAGAACACCGGGGAGCTGTTTTTT. Its protein is CASSLIGTKNTGELFF.

This chain links TRBV6-5 with TRBJ1-1, with a possible D match to TRBD1 (5 bases). This CDR3 has 13 residues. CDR1 and CDR2 (germline): MNHEY, SVGAGI. Deletions cut 0 bases from V and 11 bases from J, with 13 bases between. The CDR3 is CASSYSTRRDAFF. The DNA of the CDR3 is TGTGCCAGCAGTTACTCGACTAGGAGGGACGCTTTCTTT.

The J gene is TRBJ2-2, the V gene TRBV9; 8 positions agree with TRBD1. The V and J ends lost 0 bases and 9 bases, in that order; junction bases with no gene match: 10. This CDR3 has 16 residues. Per the germline V gene, CDR1 is SGDLS and CDR2 is YYNGEE. CDR3: CASSVGGTGLEWELFF. For the CDR3, the DNA is TGTGCCAGCAGCGTAGGGGGGACAGGCCTAGAATGGGAGCTGTTTTTT.

The chain couples TRBV5-6 to TRBJ2-5; a possible D gene is TRBD1 (6 bases). The J call may be faulty, since TRBJ2-7 better matches the DNA end. Per the germline V gene, CDR1 is SGHDT and CDR2 is YYEEEE. The length of the CDR3 is 13 residues. The CDR3 DNA reads as TGTGCCAGCAGCTTGGGCAGGGGCCACGAGCAGTACTTC. Its protein is CASSLGRGHEQYF.

This chain uses TRBV7-6 with TRBJ2-5, with TRBD2 as a possible D gene (6 bases). The CDR3 runs to 14 residues. Germline CDR1 is SGHVS and CDR2 is FNYEAQ. V lost 6 bases, J lost 1 base, and 12 bases lay in between. CDR3 nucleotides: TGTGCCAGCAGTGCAGCCGGGGGCCAAGAGACCCAGTACTTC. Amino acid sequence: CASSAAGGQETQYF.

The V and J genes are TRBV6-5 and TRBJ2-4; D is undetermined. The CDR3 contains 16 residues. V shed 2 bases and J shed 0 bases, with 11 bases lying between them. The germline CDR1 and CDR2 sequences are MNHEY and SVGAGI. CDR3 sequence reads: CASSYALSLAKNIQYF. The DNA for the CDR3 is TGTGCCAGCAGTTACGCTCTAAGTCTAGCCAAAAACATTCAGTACTTC.

The V gene is TRBV6-5, the J gene TRBJ2-7; the D gene is possibly TRBD1 (6 bases). CDR1 MNHEY and CDR2 SVGAGI come from the germline V gene. The CDR3 has 14 amino acids. The V gene lost 4 bases and the J gene lost 2 bases, with 12 bases spanning the gap. The CDR3 region has the DNA TGTGCCAGCAGTTCCTTCCGACAGGCCTACGAGCAGTACTTC. This translates into CASSSFRQAYEQYF.

The chain combines TRBV19 with TRBJ2-3; tentative D call: TRBD1 (5 bases). The CDR3 spans 13 residues. Germline V gives CDR1 LNHDA, CDR2 SQIVND (reference sequence). Between the trimmed V and J ends, which lost 8 bases and 1 base, there was a span of 10 bases. CDR3 in amino acids: CASESTGTDTQYF. The CDR3 DNA reads as TGTGCCAGTGAGTCGACAGGCACAGATACGCAGTATTTT.